The clone carrying this T cell receptor beta chain came up once. This sample is drawn from a study of T cells after somatic rescue of genetic block. The CDR3 contains 14 residues. Trimming stripped 11 bases from V and 4 bases from J, with 15 bases between. CDR1 MDHEN and CDR2 SYDVKM come from the germline V gene. Clones were read by immunoSEQ multiplex PCR, and TCRdb kept only the in-frame ones, dropping some. The data show about 72,000 clones, approximately 90% seen once. The TCR sequence derives from a young man. The rearrangement links TRBV28 to TRBJ2-6; no firm D call. The sequencing input was peripheral blood mononuclear cells (PBMCs). In DNA, the CDR3 is TGTGCCTCGGCAACCTCGCTCGGGGCCAACGTCCTGACTTTC. This translates into CASATSLGANVLTF.